Listed here are 16 T cell receptor beta chains from one sample, sequenced in a study of PD-1 blockade in classical Hodgkin lymphoma. Each patient experienced a relapse that followed autologous stem cell transplantation, and brentuximab vedotin exposure varied. Generated by immunoSEQ multiplex PCR, the TCRdb table keeps only in-frame clones and is missing some. Of about 22,000 clones listed, 80% to 85% are singletons. Source: peripheral blood mononuclear cells (PBMCs), taken before the second cycle of nivolumab. These receptors originate from a human donor with classical Hodgkin lymphoma.

This chain uses TRBV19 with TRBJ1-1; 8 nucleotides agree with TRBD1. The V segment lost 6 bases and the J segment 0 bases; nucleotides outside the gene matches: 3. This CDR3 has 14 residues. Germline lookup yields CDR1 LNHDA and CDR2 SQIVND (reference sequence). CDR3 amino acids: CASRMTGVNTEAFF. The CDR3 DNA sequence: TGTGCCAGTAGGATGACAGGGGTGAACACTGAAGCTTTCTTT.

The chain combines TRBV7-8 with TRBJ1-5; D call uncertain. This CDR3 is 14 amino acids long. Trimming took off 5 bases at V and 0 bases at J, with 8 bases between the two ends. The germline gives CDR1 SGHVS, CDR2 FQNEAQ. The CDR3 DNA follows: TGTGCCAGCAGCGTTATAGATAGCAATCAGCCCCAGCATTTT. It codes for CASSVIDSNQPQHF.

This chain uses TRBV2 with TRBJ1-1; 9 bases are shared with TRBD1. This CDR3 comprises 16 residues. Unmatched junction bases numbered 15, after V lost 9 bases and J lost 4 bases. Germline CDR1 SNHLY, CDR2 FYNNEI. DNA of the CDR3: TGTGCCAGGATAGGTCGGGACAGGGAATCGGGCACTGAAGCTTTCTTT. The encoded protein is CARIGRDRESGTEAFF.

The J gene is TRBJ2-3, the V gene TRBV28, with 7 bases aligning to TRBD1. CDR1 is MDHEN and CDR2 is SYDVKM in the germline V gene. The CDR3 is 16 amino acids. V trimming: 4 bases; J trimming: 1 base; junction bases outside the gene matches: 8. CDR3 sequence (DNA): TGTGCCAGCAGTTCCCGACAGGGTTTGGGCACAGATACGCAGTATTTT. Residues: CASSSRQGLGTDTQYF.

The chain combines TRBV9 with TRBJ2-5, with a weak D call TRBD2 (5 bases). CDR3 length: 15 residues. With 0 bases removed from V and 5 bases from J, the gap between germline ends came to 14 bases. The germline CDR1 and CDR2 sequences are SGDLS and YYNGEE. This chain's CDR3 is CASSVDRGSLETQYF. As DNA, the CDR3 is TGTGCCAGCAGCGTAGATCGGGGATCATTGGAGACCCAGTACTTC.

The rearrangement uses TRBV4-1 and TRBJ2-1, with D possibly being TRBD1 or TRBD2 (5 bases each). CDR1 and CDR2 (germline): MGHRA, YSYEKL. There are 15 residues in the CDR3. The germline V and J ends were trimmed by 4 bases and 0 bases, with 10 bases remaining between them. The CDR3 region is CASSPGRNSYNEQFF. CDR3 bases: TGCGCCAGCAGCCCGGGACGGAACTCCTACAATGAGCAGTTCTTC.

The chain has TRBV10-3 and TRBJ1-4; D may be TRBD1 (6 bases). Between the trimmed V and J ends, which lost 7 bases and 6 bases, there was a span of 27 bases. Germline CDR1 is ENHRY and CDR2 is SYGVKD. CDR3 length: 18 residues. In DNA, the CDR3 is TGTGCCATCATTTCCCTGTGTCTAGGGGACACCCGCCATGAAAAACTGTTTTTT. This sequence encodes CAIISLCLGDTRHEKLFF.

This clone was observed a few times. CDR3 in DNA: TGTGCCAGCAGCCGACAGGGGGCTAGGACTGAAGCTTTCTTT. Translating gives CASSRQGARTEAFF. The chain joins TRBV14 to TRBJ1-1; 10 positions match TRBD1. V lost 4 bases to trimming and J lost 5 bases; unmatched junction nucleotides: 4. CDR1 and CDR2 from the germline V gene are SGHDN and FVKESK. The CDR3 loop spans 14 amino acids.

The chain combines TRBV28 with TRBJ1-1; D remains unclear. The V gene's germline CDR1 is MDHEN and CDR2 SYDVKM. Trimming left V 8 bases short and J 1 base short, with 8 bases between. The CDR3 extends over 12 amino acids. The CDR3 DNA follows: TGTGCCAGCGAATCAGCGAACACTGAAGCTTTCTTT. Protein product: CASESANTEAFF.

The genes are TRBV2 and TRBJ2-7, with 7 bases identical to TRBD1. CDR3 length equals 13 residues. J gave up 2 bases and V 6 bases, and 4 bases lay outside the gene matches. Germline CDR1 is SNHLY and CDR2 is FYNNEI. The CDR3 DNA sequence: TGTGCCAGCAGCTACAGGGGCGCCTACGAGCAGTACTTC. Translated, it gives CASSYRGAYEQYF. The full variable domain, rest sourced from reference TRBV2 and TRBJ2-7, is EPEVTQTPSHQVTQMGQEVILRCVPISNHLYFYWYRQILGQKVEFLVSFYNNEISEKSEIFDDQFSVERPDGSNFTLKIRSTKLEDSAMYFCASSYRGAYEQYFGPGTRLTVT.

This clone was recorded only once. The chain has TRBV6-5 and TRBJ2-7, with D possibly being TRBD2 (5 bases). The CDR3 runs to 13 residues. Germline CDR1 is MNHEY and CDR2 is SVGAGI. Trimming removed 0 bases from V and 6 bases from J, with 9 bases in between. The CDR3 loop reads CASSYSPSGEQYF. The CDR3 DNA sequence: TGTGCCAGCAGTTACTCGCCGAGCGGCGAGCAGTACTTC.

This clone was seen a handful of times. The chain uses TRBV7-9 and TRBJ2-1, with 9 nucleotides matching TRBD1. The CDR3 runs 16 residues. Losses at the gene ends were 2 bases for V and 5 bases for J; bases not matched to a gene: 7. Per the germline V gene, CDR1 is SEHNR and CDR2 is FQNEAQ (reference sequence). CDR3 sequence (DNA): TGTGCCAGCAGCTTACGGGGACAGGGTGTAAACAATGAGCAGTTCTTC. It specifies CASSLRGQGVNNEQFF.

The rearrangement links TRBV6-5 to TRBJ1-3; D unresolved. The CDR3 is 16 amino acids. The germline CDR1 and CDR2 sequences are MNHEY and SVGAGI. V lost 2 bases to trimming and J lost 1 base, with 12 bases between them. In nucleotides, the CDR3 is TGTGCCAGCAGTTACACAGACTTTGGGTCTGGAAACACCATATATTTT. This gives the protein CASSYTDFGSGNTIYF.

The CDR3 here is CAWSPRAHYGYTF. The CDR3 DNA reads as TGTGCCTGGAGCCCCCGGGCTCACTATGGCTACACCTTC. The chain recombines TRBV30 with TRBJ1-2; no definite D call. Germline V gene lookup returns CDR1 GTSNPN and CDR2 SVGIG (reference sequence). Trimming stripped 3 bases from V and 3 bases from J, with 11 bases between. This CDR3 has 13 amino acids. The full variable domain, completed using reference TRBV30 and TRBJ1-2, is SQTIHQWPATLVQPVGSPLSLECTVEGTSNPNLYWYRQAAGRGLQLLFYSVGIGQISSEVPQNLSASRPQDRQFILSSKKLLLSDSGFYLCAWSPRAHYGYTFGSGTRLTVV.

The V gene is TRBV30, the J gene TRBJ1-1, with D unresolved. The germline V gene encodes CDR1 GTSNPN and CDR2 SVGIG (reference sequence). V lost 0 bases and J 7 bases, leaving 9 bases between the germline ends. This CDR3 contains 12 residues. The CDR3 DNA follows: TGTGCCTGGAGTGTAACCCCTTATGAAGCTTTCTTT. It is translated as CAWSVTPYEAFF.

The CDR3 nucleotides are TGTGCCAGCCGAAAAAACTCCTACAATGAGCAGTTCTTC. It specifies CASRKNSYNEQFF. The chain has TRBV6-5 and TRBJ2-1; no firm D call. CDR1 and CDR2 (germline): MNHEY, SVGAGI. The CDR3 contains 13 residues. V lost 8 bases to trimming and J lost 0 bases, with 8 bases between them.